Shown below are 26 T cell receptor beta chains from a single sample sequenced in a study of T cells in Graves' hyperthyroidism and ophthalmopathy (dated 2019 in TCRdb). Library prep was done by multiplex PCR. Sequenced on an Illumina HiSeq 2000. Amplification of TCR beta CDR3 regions was carried out from RNA transcripts. The TCR CDR3 was subjected to a first round of RT-PCR using the HTBI primer set and the Qiagen OneStep RT-PCR kit. The public sequencing data were trimmed at Q25 with fastp and processed into clonotypes with MiXCR by TCRdb, which kept only in-frame beta chains. Duplicate CDR3 protein sequences are folded into a single record with the most common DNA and genes. This sample comprises about 380,000 distinct CDR3 sequences, 14% of them detected only once. Clones ranked in the top ten supply approximately 11% of the sample. The specimen sequenced was blood. Every receptor here comes from an older woman with Graves' hyperthyroidism.

Notes on this clonotype: No conserved phenylalanine or tryptophan ends this CDR3, so it is likely a read error. The chain combines TRBV20-1 with TRBJ1-2; D is possibly TRBD1 (5 bases). The germline gives CDR1 DFQATT, CDR2 SNEGSKA (reference sequence). This CDR3 contains 15 residues. V was trimmed by 1 base and J by 0 bases, leaving 12 bases between them. CDR3 protein: CSARGRDRANYGYTS. The CDR3 coding sequence is TGCAGTGCTAGAGGCCGAGACAGAGCTAACTATGGCTACACCTCC.

This clonotype was counted only a few times. The chain recombines TRBV20-1 with TRBJ2-3; TRBD2 agrees at 7 bases. The J segment lost 2 bases and the V segment lost 3 bases, leaving 17 bases of the junction unmatched. CDR1 and CDR2 (germline): DFQATT, SNEGSKA (reference sequence). The CDR3 spans 18 residues. CDR3 DNA: TGCAGTGCTAGTGGGGATGGGGGGGGAGGTGTTATCACAGATACGCAGTATTTT. Its translation is CSASGDGGGGVITDTQYF.

This clonotype has a count of ten or more. The V call is TRBV5-1, the J call TRBJ2-3; D uncertain. The V and J ends lost 4 bases and 0 bases respectively, with 9 bases between them. Germline values: CDR1 SGHRS, CDR2 YFSETQ. This CDR3 contains 14 residues. As DNA, the CDR3 is TGCGCCAGCAGCCCTAAGGCGAGCACAGATACGCAGTATTTT. This translates into CASSPKASTDTQYF.

There are many counts of this clonotype. The chain uses TRBV7-6 and TRBJ2-7, with 11 nucleotides matching TRBD1. This CDR3 has 13 amino acids. With V trimmed by 3 bases and J by 6 bases, 1 base remained unmatched. CDR1 and CDR2 from the germline V gene are SGHVS and FNYEAQ. CDR3: CASSLGTGGEQYF. The CDR3 nucleotides are TGTGCCAGCAGCTTGGGGACAGGGGGCGAGCAGTACTTC.

This clonotype was observed at least ten times. The chain joins TRBV2 to TRBJ2-5, with 7 bases that match TRBD1. CDR3 length: 16 amino acids. From germline, CDR1 is SNHLY and CDR2 FYNNEI. V was pared by 1 base and J by 6 bases, with 11 bases of the junction left unmatched. CDR3 sequence reads: CASSEDGGRGTQTQYF. In DNA, the CDR3 is TGTGCCAGCAGTGAAGATGGGGGCAGGGGGACACAGACCCAGTACTTC.

This clonotype was found many times. The chain combines TRBV28 with TRBJ2-1; either TRBD1 or TRBD2 may supply D (5 bases each). Trimming cost V 1 base and J 6 bases, with 7 bases left between them. Germline loops: CDR1 MDHEN, CDR2 SYDVKM. This CDR3 contains 13 residues. CDR3 DNA: TGTGCCAGCAGTTTATACGGGGCCAATGAGCAGTTCTTC. Translating gives CASSLYGANEQFF.

This clonotype has a count of ten or more. J is TRBJ1-2 and V is TRBV29-1; 7 positions agree with TRBD1. The CDR3 length is 12 residues. V dropped 6 bases and J dropped 4; count of bases not matched to a gene: 5. The V gene's germline CDR1 is SQVTM and CDR2 ANQGSEA. The CDR3 sequence: CSVRTGPYGYTF. The CDR3 bases are TGCAGCGTCCGGACAGGCCCCTATGGCTACACCTTC. Filled out from reference TRBV29-1 and TRBJ1-2, the complete variable domain reads SAVISQKPSRDICQRGTSLTIQCQVDSQVTMMFWYRQQPGQSLTLIATANQGSEATYESGFVIDKFPISRPNLTFSTLTVSNMSPEDSSIYLCSVRTGPYGYTFGSGTRLTVV.

A single count supports this clonotype. With a much larger clone just one base away, this may be a read error. J is TRBJ2-5 and V is TRBV3-1; D is uncertain. This CDR3 comprises 13 residues. Germline V gene lookup returns CDR1 LGHDT and CDR2 YNNKEL (reference sequence). As DNA, the CDR3 is TGTGCCAGCCGCCAAAGTTCAGAAGAGACCCAGTACTTC. It translates to CASRQSSEETQYF.

This clonotype was seen ten or more times. This rearrangement joins TRBV28 to TRBJ2-1; 9 bases are shared with TRBD1. The V and J ends lost 3 bases and 9 bases, in that order; junction bases with no gene match: 9. The CDR3 extends over 15 amino acids. The germline V gene encodes CDR1 MDHEN and CDR2 SYDVKM. CDR3: CASSLGQGALVEQFF. In DNA form, the CDR3 reads TGTGCCAGCAGTTTGGGACAGGGCGCGCTCGTTGAGCAGTTCTTC.

This clonotype was detected only a few times. V gene TRBV9 combines with J gene TRBJ2-2; TRBD2 aligns across 10 bases. The CDR3 spans 16 residues. Germline V gene data show CDR1 as SGDLS and CDR2 as YYNGEE. With V trimmed by 1 base and J by 2 bases, 2 bases remained unmatched. This chain's CDR3 is CASSVSLAGNTGELFF. The CDR3 DNA is TGTGCCAGCAGCGTATCACTAGCGGGAAACACCGGGGAGCTGTTTTTT.

This clonotype was found many times. J is TRBJ2-1 and V is TRBV24-1; 8 nucleotides match TRBD2. The CDR3 consists of 16 residues. Germline trimming cut 1 base from V and 1 base from J; bases unmatched to any gene: 2. Germline CDR1 KGHDR, CDR2 SFDVKD. The CDR3 loop reads CATSDFTSGSYNEQFF. CDR3 in DNA: TGTGCCACCAGTGATTTTACTAGCGGTTCCTACAATGAGCAGTTCTTC.

This clonotype was seen at least ten times. This chain joins TRBV12-3 or TRBV12-4 and TRBJ2-5; possibly TRBD1 or TRBD2 for D (5 bases each). The V gene lost 5 bases and the J gene lost 5 bases, with 12 bases spanning the gap. The CDR3 is 13 amino acids. CDR3 sequence reads: CASSGPGPETQYF. CDR3 coding DNA: TGTGCCAGCAGTGGCCCGGGACCGGAGACCCAGTACTTC.

This clonotype was found many times. The genes are TRBV29-1 and TRBJ2-1; the match to TRBD1 covers 8 bases. This CDR3 has 12 amino acids. Germline lookup yields CDR1 SQVTM and CDR2 ANQGSEA. V lost 7 bases and J lost 5; bases outside the gene matches: 4. CDR3 sequence reads: CSGGQVNNEQFF. For the CDR3, the DNA is TGCAGCGGGGGACAGGTGAACAATGAGCAGTTCTTC.

This clonotype has a count of ten or more. Mismatch with germline at one junction end may stem from a read error. DNA of the CDR3: TGCAGTGCGAGAGACCGGGACTACTCCTACGAGCAGTACTTC. This encodes CSARDRDYSYEQYF. The rearrangement joins TRBV20-1 to TRBJ2-7; 7 bases fit TRBD2. Germline V gene sequence: CDR1 DFQATT, CDR2 SNEGSKA (reference sequence). CDR3 length: 14 residues.

This clonotype was observed at least ten times. This CDR3 reads CATRQAIELYEQYF. The CDR3 bases are TGTGCCACCAGGCAGGCGATCGAGCTCTACGAGCAGTACTTC. This chain uses TRBV24-1 with TRBJ2-7; D is uncertain. The CDR3 has 14 amino acids. Germline CDR1 and CDR2: KGHDR and SFDVKD. V was cut by 7 bases and J by 3 bases, with 15 bases left in between.

This clonotype was found many times. The chain has TRBV5-6 and TRBJ2-7, with D perhaps being TRBD1 or TRBD2 (5 bases each). The V gene lost 4 bases and the J gene lost 3 bases, with 23 bases spanning the gap. CDR1 is SGHDT and CDR2 is YYEEEE in the germline V gene. This CDR3 has 17 residues. The CDR3 loop reads CASSPGPQHYTHYEQYF. CDR3 nucleotides: TGTGCCAGCAGCCCGGGACCCCAACATTATACTCACTACGAGCAGTACTTC.

Many counts were recorded for this clonotype. The rearrangement joins TRBV27 to TRBJ2-3; D not certain. The CDR3 extends over 16 amino acids. Germline lookup yields CDR1 MNHEY and CDR2 SMNVEV (reference sequence). V gave up 2 bases and J gave up 6 bases, with 18 bases separating them. The CDR3 DNA reads TGTGCCAGCAGTTTAAAAGGTCCACAAAGGGCGGATACGCAGTATTTT. Translating it yields CASSLKGPQRADTQYF.

The table lists this clonotype with many counts. The CDR3 DNA is TGTGCCAGCAGGTCCGGGACAGAGCGATATAGCAATCAGCCCCAGCATTTT. This sequence encodes CASRSGTERYSNQPQHF. This sequence joins TRBV11-2 and TRBJ1-5, with 7 bases identical to TRBD1. The germline V gene has CDR1 SGHAT and CDR2 FQNNGV. V was clipped by 6 bases and J by 0 bases; unmatched bases: 11. The CDR3 has 17 amino acids.

The chain employs TRBV4-1 and TRBJ2-7, with 9 bases that match TRBD1. Trimming at V came to 4 bases and at J to 2 bases, leaving 12 bases not matched to a gene. This CDR3 has 17 residues. Per the germline V gene, CDR1 is MGHRA and CDR2 is YSYEKL. The CDR3 spells CASSLLEGQGAPYEQYF. The CDR3 region has the DNA TGCGCCAGCAGCCTCCTAGAGGGACAGGGAGCTCCCTACGAGCAGTACTTC.

This clonotype was seen at least ten times. V is TRBV6-1 and J is TRBJ2-3; weak D call: TRBD2 (5 bases). The V gene lost 9 bases and the J gene lost 2 bases, with 12 bases spanning the gap. Looked up from germline, CDR1 is MNHNS and CDR2 is SASEGT. This CDR3 spans 13 amino acids. The CDR3 loop is CASARDPTDTQYF. In DNA, the CDR3 is TGTGCCAGTGCCCGGGATCCCACAGATACGCAGTATTTT.

This clonotype was counted many times. CDR3 nucleotides: TGTGCCAGCACTTCGGGGGGGCCCGATACCTACGAGCAGTACTTC. Its protein is CASTSGGPDTYEQYF. The chain uses TRBV12-3 or TRBV12-4 and TRBJ2-7, with 8 bases fitting TRBD2. With V trimmed by 7 bases and J by 2 bases, 10 bases remained unmatched. The CDR3 runs to 15 residues.

This clonotype showed up many times. The V call is TRBV3-1, the J call TRBJ2-5; no clear D gene. V lost 0 bases to trimming and J lost 2 bases, with 7 bases between them. CDR3 length: 14 amino acids. The germline V gene encodes CDR1 LGHDT and CDR2 YNNKEL (reference sequence). The CDR3 nucleotides are TGTGCCAGCAGCCAAGAAGGATTACAAGAGACCCAGTACTTC. Protein sequence: CASSQEGLQETQYF.

In the case of this clonotype: Given a much more abundant clone one base away, this may be a read error. The V and J genes are TRBV20-1 and TRBJ2-7, with D possibly TRBD2 on 6 matching bases. The CDR3 is made up of 12 amino acids. Germline V lookup: CDR1 DFQATT, CDR2 SNEGSKA (reference sequence). Trimming took 3 bases from V and 8 from J, leaving 14 bases between them. CDR3 loop: CSASPWEEKQYF. The DNA for the CDR3 is TGCAGTGCTAGTCCGTGGGAGGAGAAGCAGTACTTC.

This clonotype was seen ten or more times. The chain has TRBV7-2 and TRBJ2-1, with TRBD2 as a possible D gene (5 bases). The germline CDR1 and CDR2 sequences are SGHTA and FQGNSA. V was shortened by 2 bases and J by 6 bases, with 14 bases between the two germline ends. The CDR3 has 15 residues. CDR3 loop: CASSLKVASSNEQFF. The CDR3 DNA sequence: TGTGCCAGCAGCTTAAAAGTCGCTAGCTCCAATGAGCAGTTCTTC.

This clonotype was seen many times. This chain uses TRBV24-1 with TRBJ1-2; D unresolved. Germline assignment: CDR1 KGHDR and CDR2 SFDVKD. V gave up 1 base and J gave up 5 bases, with 4 bases separating them. The CDR3 totals 12 residues. In DNA form, the CDR3 reads TGTGCCACCAGTGATTTTGGGTATGGCTACACCTTC. Translation: CATSDFGYGYTF.

Many counts were recorded for this clonotype. This chain uses TRBV20-1 with TRBJ2-3, with TRBD2 matching over 7 bases. The germline V gene has CDR1 DFQATT and CDR2 SNEGSKA (reference sequence). The CDR3 sequence is 14 residues long. With V trimmed by 5 bases and J by 5 bases, 10 bases remained unmatched. The CDR3 reads CSASPRLAGDTQYF. The CDR3 region has the DNA TGCAGTGCTTCGCCCCGACTAGCAGGAGATACGCAGTATTTT.